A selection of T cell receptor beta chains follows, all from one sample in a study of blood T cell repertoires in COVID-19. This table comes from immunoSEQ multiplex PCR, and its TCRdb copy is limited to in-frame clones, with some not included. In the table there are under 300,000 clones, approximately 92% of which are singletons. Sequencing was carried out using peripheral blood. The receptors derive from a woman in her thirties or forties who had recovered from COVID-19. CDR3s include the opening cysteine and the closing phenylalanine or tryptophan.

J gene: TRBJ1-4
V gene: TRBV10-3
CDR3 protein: CAISPGQNEKLFF

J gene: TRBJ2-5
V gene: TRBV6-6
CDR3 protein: CASSYVLAGETQYF

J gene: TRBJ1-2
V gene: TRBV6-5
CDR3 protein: CASRPGGAGYTF

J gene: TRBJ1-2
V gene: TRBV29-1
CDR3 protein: CSVDPFHGYTF

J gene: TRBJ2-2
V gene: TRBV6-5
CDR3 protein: CAAPFGSINTGELFF

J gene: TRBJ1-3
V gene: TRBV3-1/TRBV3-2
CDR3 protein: CASRPDRAAGNTIYF

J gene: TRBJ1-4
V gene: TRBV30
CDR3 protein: CAWSFVVREKLFF

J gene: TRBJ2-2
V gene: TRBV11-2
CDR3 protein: CASSLTSGDTGELFF

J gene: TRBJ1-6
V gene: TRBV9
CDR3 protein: CASSVEHGGDSPLHF

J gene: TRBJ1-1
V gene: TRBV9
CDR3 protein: CASSPDTYTEAFF

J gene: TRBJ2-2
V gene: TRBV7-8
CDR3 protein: CASSSGQGGTGELFF

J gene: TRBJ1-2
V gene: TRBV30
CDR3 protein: CAWIGVGRAYGYTF

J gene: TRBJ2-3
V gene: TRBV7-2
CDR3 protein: CASSPRVAGSTDTQYF

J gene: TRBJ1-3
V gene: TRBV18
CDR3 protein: CASSPSEGRNTIYF

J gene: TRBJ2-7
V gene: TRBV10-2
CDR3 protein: CASSESSGGASYEQYF

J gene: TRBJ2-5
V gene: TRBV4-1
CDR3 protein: CASSQLKDSYKETQYF

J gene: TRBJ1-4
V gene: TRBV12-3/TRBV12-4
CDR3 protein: CASRSQGREKLFF

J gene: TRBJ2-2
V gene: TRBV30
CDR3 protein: CAARGGLNTGELFF

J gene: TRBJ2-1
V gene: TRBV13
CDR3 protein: CASSLTLAGASSYNEQFF

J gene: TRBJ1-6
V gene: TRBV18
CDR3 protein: CASSPKSPGTGSHSPLHF

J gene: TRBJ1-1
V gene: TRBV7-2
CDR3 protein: CASSFGTGSRTTEAFF

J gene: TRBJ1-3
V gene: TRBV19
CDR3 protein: CASSPLQAGYLGNTIYF

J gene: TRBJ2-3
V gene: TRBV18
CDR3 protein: CASSPPARGGADTQYF

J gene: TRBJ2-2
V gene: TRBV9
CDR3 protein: CASSVEGGQGANTGELFF

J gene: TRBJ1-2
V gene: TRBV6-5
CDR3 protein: CASRAGTGGLYGYTF

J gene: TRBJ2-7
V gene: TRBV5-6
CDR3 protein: CASSFLYEQYF

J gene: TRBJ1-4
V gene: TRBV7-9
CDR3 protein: CASSPRVYELFF

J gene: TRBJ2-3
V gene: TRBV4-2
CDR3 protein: CASSRGILAGGTDTQYF

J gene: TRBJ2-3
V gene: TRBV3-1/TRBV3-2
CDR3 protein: CASSQGLAGGDTQYF

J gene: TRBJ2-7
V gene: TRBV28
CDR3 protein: CASSPTGAREQYF

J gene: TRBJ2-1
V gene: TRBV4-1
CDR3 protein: CASSQVVGGNNEQFF